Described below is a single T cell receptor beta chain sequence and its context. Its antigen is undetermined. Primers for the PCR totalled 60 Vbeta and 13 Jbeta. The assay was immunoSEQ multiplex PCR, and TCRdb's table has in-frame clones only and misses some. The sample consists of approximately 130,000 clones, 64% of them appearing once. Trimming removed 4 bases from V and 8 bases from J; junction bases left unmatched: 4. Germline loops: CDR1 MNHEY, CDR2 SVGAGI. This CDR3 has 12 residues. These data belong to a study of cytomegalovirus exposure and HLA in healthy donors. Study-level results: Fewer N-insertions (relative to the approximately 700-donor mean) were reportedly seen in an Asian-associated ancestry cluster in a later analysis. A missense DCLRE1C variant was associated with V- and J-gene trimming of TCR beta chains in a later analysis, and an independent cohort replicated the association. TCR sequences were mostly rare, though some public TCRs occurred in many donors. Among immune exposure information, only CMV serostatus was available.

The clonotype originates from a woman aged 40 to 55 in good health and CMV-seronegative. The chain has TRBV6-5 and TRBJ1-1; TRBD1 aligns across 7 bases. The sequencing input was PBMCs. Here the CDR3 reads CASSSTGPEAFF. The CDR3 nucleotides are TGTGCCAGCAGTTCGACAGGGCCAGAAGCTTTCTTT.